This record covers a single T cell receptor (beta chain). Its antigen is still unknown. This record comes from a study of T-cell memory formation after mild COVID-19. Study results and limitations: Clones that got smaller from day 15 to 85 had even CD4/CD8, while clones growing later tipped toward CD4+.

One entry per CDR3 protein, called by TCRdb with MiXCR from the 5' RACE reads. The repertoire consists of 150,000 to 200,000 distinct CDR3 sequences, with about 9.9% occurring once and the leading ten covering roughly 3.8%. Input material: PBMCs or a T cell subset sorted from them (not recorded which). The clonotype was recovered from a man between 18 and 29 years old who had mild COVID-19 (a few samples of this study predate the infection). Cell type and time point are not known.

The CDR3 loop is CASSFRDTHISPQHF. CDR3 DNA: TGTGCCAGCAGTTTCCGGGACACCCACATCAGCCCCCAGCATTTT. The chain recombines TRBV12-3 or TRBV12-4 with TRBJ1-5; a possible D gene is TRBD1 (6 bases). The CDR3 is 15 residues long. Deletions cut 3 bases from V and 10 bases from J, with 19 bases between.